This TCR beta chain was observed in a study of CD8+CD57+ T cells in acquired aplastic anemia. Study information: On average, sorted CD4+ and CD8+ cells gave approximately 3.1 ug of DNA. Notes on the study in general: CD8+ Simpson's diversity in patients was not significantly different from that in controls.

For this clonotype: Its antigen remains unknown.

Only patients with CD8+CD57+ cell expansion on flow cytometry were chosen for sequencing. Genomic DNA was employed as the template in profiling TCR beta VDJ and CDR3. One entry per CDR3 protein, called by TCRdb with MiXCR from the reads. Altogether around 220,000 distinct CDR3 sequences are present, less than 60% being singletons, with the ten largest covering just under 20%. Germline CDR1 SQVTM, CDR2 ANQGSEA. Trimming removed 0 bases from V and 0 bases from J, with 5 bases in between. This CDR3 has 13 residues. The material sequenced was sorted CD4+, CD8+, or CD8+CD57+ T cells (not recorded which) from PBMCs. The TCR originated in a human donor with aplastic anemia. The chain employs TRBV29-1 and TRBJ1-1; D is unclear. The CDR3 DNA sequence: TGCAGCGTTGAAGATCAGATGAACACTGAAGCTTTCTTT. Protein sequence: CSVEDQMNTEAFF. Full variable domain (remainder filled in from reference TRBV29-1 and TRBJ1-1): SAVISQKPSRDICQRGTSLTIQCQVDSQVTMMFWYRQQPGQSLTLIATANQGSEATYESGFVIDKFPISRPNLTFSTLTVSNMSPEDSSIYLCSVEDQMNTEAFFGQGTRLTVV.